The source of this T cell receptor (beta chain) is a study of T-cell reconstitution after alpha-beta-depleted transplantation in children. Germline V CDR1 and CDR2: MNHNY, SVGAGI (reference sequence). V was trimmed by 10 bases and J by 6 bases, leaving 16 bases between them. CDR3 length: 13 amino acids. Library preparation (for TCRbeta) was performed with unique molecular identifiers. TCRdb recomputed calls from the PCR reads with MiXCR, one row per CDR3 protein. The table shows 280,000 or so distinct CDR3 sequences, with around 10% occurring only once. In this sample, this clonotype turned up many times. The target antigen is unknown. Study-wide results and limits: T-cell numbers and diversity one year post-transplant derived largely from freshly generated T cells. The study reportedly traced alpha-beta T cells about two months after transplant to several hundred expanded graft clones.

The sequencing here drew on peripheral blood, taken 180 days after TCRalphabeta/CD19-depleted stem cell transplant. The source is a male patient aged 2-15 years who had a stem cell transplant for chronic granulomatous disease, so the T cells may come from the graft donor. The chain employs TRBV6-6 and TRBJ2-1; D may be TRBD2 (6 bases). The CDR3 is CAIGTSYPNEQFF. DNA for the CDR3: TGTGCCATTGGGACTTCCTATCCCAATGAGCAGTTCTTC.